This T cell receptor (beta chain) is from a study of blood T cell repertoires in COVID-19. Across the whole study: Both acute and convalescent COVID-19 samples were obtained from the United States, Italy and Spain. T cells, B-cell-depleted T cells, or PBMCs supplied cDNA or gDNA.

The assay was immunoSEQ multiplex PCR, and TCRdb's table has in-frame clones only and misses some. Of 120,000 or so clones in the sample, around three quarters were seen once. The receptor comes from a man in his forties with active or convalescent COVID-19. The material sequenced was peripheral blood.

The CDR3 sequence is CASSGEGGSYNEQFF. For the CDR3, the DNA is TGCGCCAGCAGTGGCGAGGGAGGCTCCTACAATGAGCAGTTCTTC. This rearrangement joins TRBV10-1 to TRBJ2-1; tentatively, D is TRBD2 (6 bases). In germline, CDR1 is WNHNN, CDR2 SYGVQD (reference sequence). Trimming stripped 4 bases from V and 0 bases from J, with 10 bases between. This CDR3 is built from 15 residues.